This TCR beta chain emerged from a study of blood T cell repertoires in COVID-19. TCRdb's table, derived via immunoSEQ multiplex PCR, lists solely in-frame clones and lacks some. The sample records 120,000 or so clones, 80% being singletons. V was shortened by 1 base and J by 4 bases, with 10 bases between the two germline ends. Germline CDR1 MNHNY, CDR2 SVGAGI (reference sequence). CDR3 length: 14 amino acids. Sequenced material: peripheral blood. The clonotype originates from a human donor in a cohort sampled during active COVID-19. V gene TRBV6-6 combines with J gene TRBJ1-2; possibly TRBD1 for D (6 bases). The CDR3 sequence is CASSYLGQLYGYTF. The CDR3 nucleotides are TGTGCCAGCAGTTACTTAGGACAGCTCTATGGCTACACCTTC.